This T cell receptor beta chain was sequenced for a study of prognosis after radiotherapy for stage I lung cancer. Study-level background: In twelve patients the tumors were adenocarcinoma, and in several they were squamous cell carcinoma.

This clonotype was recorded once. Its antigen is undetermined. Trimming took off 0 bases at V and 4 bases at J, with 10 bases between the two ends. The CDR3 extends over 15 amino acids. Study-wide results and caveats: Reportedly, the usage of TRBV and TRBJ genes was not the same in patients with and without metastases. Compared with a median of roughly 9,400 beforehand, unique TCR clone counts dropped to over 6,000 after stereotactic body radiation therapy.

Peripheral venous blood was drawn in roughly 6-milliliter volumes, with a draw taken at each of two separate time points. From genomic DNA, TCR beta CDR3 was amplified by two-round multiplex PCR. Primers specific to each TRBV and TRBJ gene were used in first-round PCR. Using its own MiXCR run on the multiplex PCR reads, TCRdb lists one record per CDR3 protein. The sample lists some 15,000 distinct CDR3 sequences, about 57% occurring once. This TCR came from a donor aged 50 or older with non-small cell lung cancer. The chain links TRBV12-3 or TRBV12-4 to TRBJ2-1; the D gene is possibly TRBD2 (6 bases). This sample comprised PBMCs, obtained before or after stereotactic body radiation therapy (not recorded which). In DNA form, the CDR3 reads TGTGCCAGCAGTTTAGCTAGCGGAATTTACAATGAGCAGTTCTTC. The encoded protein is CASSLASGIYNEQFF.